These 18 T cell receptor beta chains were all obtained from the same sample, sequenced in a study of blood T cell repertoires in COVID-19. The method was immunoSEQ multiplex PCR; TCRdb's version includes in-frame clones alone and lacks a portion of them. The repertoire holds 300,000 to 400,000 clones, with around 86% as singletons. The specimen sequenced was PBMCs or T cells enriched from blood (not recorded which). The receptors here all came from a man between 60 and 70 years old who had recovered from COVID-19.

The chain joins TRBV4-3 to TRBJ2-1; the match to TRBD2 covers 12 bases. With 6 bases clipped from V and 7 bases from J, the junction kept 13 bases outside the gene matches. The CDR3 is made up of 17 amino acids. Germline V gene sequence: CDR1 LGHNA, CDR2 YSLEER. CDR3 amino acids: CASSPRLAGGPMNEQFF. CDR3 coding DNA: TGCGCCAGCAGTCCAAGGCTAGCGGGAGGGCCGATGAATGAGCAGTTCTTC.

The chain combines TRBV6-2 or TRBV6-3 with TRBJ1-2, with 9 bases lining up with TRBD1. Germline V gene sequence: CDR1 MNHEY, CDR2 SVGEGT. The length of the CDR3 is 13 residues. Trimming removed 6 bases from V and 6 bases from J; junction bases left unmatched: 5. The CDR3 coding sequence is TGTGCCAGCAGCACCGGACAGGGGAATGGCTACACCTTC. Encoded protein: CASSTGQGNGYTF.

The J gene is TRBJ2-1, the V gene TRBV7-3; TRBD1 matches at 9 bases. CDR1 is SGHTA, CDR2 FQGTGA, per germline. This CDR3 is built from 14 residues. V trimming: 6 bases; J trimming: 8 bases; junction bases outside the gene matches: 8. The CDR3 nucleotides read TGTGCCAGCAGGCTGGCGACAGGGGGGGATGAGCAGTTCTTC. Its translation: CASRLATGGDEQFF.

The J gene is TRBJ2-2, the V gene TRBV5-8; TRBD2 agrees at 14 bases. The CDR3 sequence is 16 residues long. Germline V CDR1 and CDR2: SGHTS, YDEGEE. Trimming took 5 bases from V and 5 from J; bases not matched to a gene: 5. The CDR3 loop reads CASRRGLAGGTGELFF. The CDR3 coding sequence is TGTGCCAGCAGGCGCGGACTAGCGGGAGGTACCGGGGAGCTGTTTTTT.

The chain carries TRBV18 and TRBJ1-1, with a possible D match to TRBD1 (5 bases). Trimming took 3 bases from V and 4 from J, leaving 15 bases between them. The germline V gene has CDR1 KGHSH and CDR2 LQKENI. There are 15 residues in the CDR3. The CDR3 region has the DNA TGTGCCAGCTCACCGCGGGACCGGGGCGGCACTGAAGCTTTCTTT. Its protein is CASSPRDRGGTEAFF.

The V gene is TRBV28, the J gene TRBJ2-1, with 10 bases lining up with TRBD2. Germline loops: CDR1 MDHEN, CDR2 SYDVKM. The CDR3 sequence is 16 residues long. V lost 4 bases, J lost 4 bases, and 7 bases stayed unmatched. The CDR3 spells CASSSSSGSPYNEQFF. The CDR3 coding sequence is TGTGCCAGCAGTTCCTCTAGCGGGAGCCCTTACAATGAGCAGTTCTTC.

This clone has only one observation. The chain links TRBV27 to TRBJ1-4, with D possibly matching TRBD1 (6 bases). This CDR3 comprises 14 residues. The V gene's germline CDR1 is MNHEY and CDR2 SMNVEV (reference sequence). V lost 6 bases and J lost 7, with 15 bases in between. The CDR3 region is CASRLRGQSEKLFF. The CDR3 DNA is TGTGCCAGCAGGCTCCGAGGACAGTCTGAAAAACTGTTTTTT.

The chain links TRBV3-1 (or the pseudogene TRBV3-2) to TRBJ2-3; D possibly corresponds to TRBD2 (7 bases). Per the germline V gene, CDR1 is LGHDT and CDR2 is YNNKEL (reference sequence). The V gene lost 4 bases and the J gene lost 1 base, with 21 bases spanning the gap. The CDR3 sequence is 18 residues long. As DNA, the CDR3 is TGTGCCAGCAGCCCCCTTATGGGGGGGGCCCGCGGCACAGATACGCAGTATTTT. It specifies CASSPLMGGARGTDTQYF.

The chain recombines TRBV24-1 with TRBJ2-5, with TRBD1 identical over 9 bases. Germline CDR1 reads KGHDR; CDR2 reads SFDVKD. Trimming cost V 0 bases and J 2 bases; bases outside gene matches: 9. This CDR3 comprises 18 residues. CDR3: CATSDLPGTGRGQETQYF. The CDR3 nucleotides read TGTGCCACCAGTGATTTGCCGGGGACAGGGAGGGGGCAAGAGACCCAGTACTTC.

V and J are TRBV5-1 and TRBJ1-2; 7 nucleotides line up with TRBD1. The CDR3 loop spans 14 amino acids. Germline V gives CDR1 SGHRS, CDR2 YFSETQ. Trimming removed 0 bases from V and 1 base from J; junction bases left unmatched: 0. The CDR3 DNA follows: TGCGCCAGCAGCTTGGCAGGGGGTAACTATGGCTACACCTTC. Encoded protein: CASSLAGGNYGYTF. The entire variable domain, with the rest obtained from reference TRBV5-1 and TRBJ1-2, is as follows: KAGVTQTPRYLIKTRGQQVTLSCSPISGHRSVSWYQQTPGQGLQFLFEYFSETQRNKGNFPGRFSGRQFSNSRSEMNVSTLELGDSALYLCASSLAGGNYGYTFGSGTRLTVV.

This clone turned up a few times. The gene calls are TRBV24-1 and TRBJ2-5, with 9 bases identical to TRBD1. Germline CDR1 is KGHDR and CDR2 is SFDVKD. The CDR3 is 13 residues long. V was pared by 5 bases and J by 5 bases, with 2 bases of the junction left unmatched. Written as DNA, the CDR3 is TGTGCCACCAGTGTGACAGGGGGTGAGACCCAGTACTTC. This encodes CATSVTGGETQYF.

This clone was counted between two and nine times. The rearrangement joins TRBV5-1 to TRBJ1-1, with D unclear. CDR3 length: 14 amino acids. Per germline, CDR1 SGHRS and CDR2 YFSETQ. With 3 bases removed from V and 1 base from J, the gap between germline ends came to 10 bases. The CDR3 loop is CASSSGTRNTEAFF. DNA of the CDR3: TGCGCCAGCAGCTCAGGAACCAGGAACACTGAAGCTTTCTTT.

The rearrangement uses TRBV6-5 and TRBJ2-1, with 7 bases matching TRBD1. Germline CDR1 MNHEY, CDR2 SVGAGI. The CDR3 runs 14 residues. Germline trimming cut 6 bases from V and 1 base from J; bases unmatched to any gene: 3. The CDR3 bases are TGTGCCAGCAGGCCGGACAGGTCCTACAATGAGCAGTTCTTC. Translation gives CASRPDRSYNEQFF.

This clone came up a few times. The V and J genes are TRBV7-9 and TRBJ1-2, with no clear D. From germline, CDR1 is SEHNR and CDR2 FQNEAQ (reference sequence). Trimming left V 3 bases short and J 3 bases short, with 5 bases between. The CDR3 has 12 amino acids. Written as DNA, the CDR3 is TGTGCCAGCAGCTTCCAGGACTATGGCTACACCTTC. The encoded protein is CASSFQDYGYTF.

The CDR3 bases are TGTGCCAGCAGCCGGGAACCTCACCGGGGGGCAGATACGCAGTATTTT. It codes for CASSREPHRGADTQYF. The V call is TRBV11-2, the J call TRBJ2-3; 7 bases match TRBD2. CDR1 and CDR2 (germline): SGHAT, FQNNGV. The CDR3 consists of 16 residues. The ends lost 5 bases at V and 4 bases at J; junction bases unmatched: 12.

The V call is TRBV11-2, the J call TRBJ1-1; 7 bases align to TRBD1. The CDR3 consists of 13 residues. The V gene end was trimmed by 4 bases and the J gene end by 5 bases; junction bases not matched to a gene: 4. Looked up from germline, CDR1 is SGHAT and CDR2 is FQNNGV. This CDR3 reads CASSYQGDTEAFF. The CDR3 bases are TGTGCCAGCAGCTACCAGGGGGATACTGAAGCTTTCTTT.

The rearrangement uses TRBV6-2 or TRBV6-3 and TRBJ2-7; D unresolved. The V gene's germline CDR1 is MNHEY and CDR2 SVGEGT. The CDR3 covers 13 residues. V was pared by 1 base and J by 3 bases, with 7 bases between. The CDR3 sequence is CASSYLYNYEQYF. The CDR3 DNA is TGTGCCAGCAGTTACTTGTACAACTACGAGCAGTACTTC.

The CDR3: CASSRGFDYTDTQYF. CDR3 bases: TGCGCCAGCAGCCGAGGCTTCGACTACACAGATACGCAGTATTTT. The chain is built from TRBV4-3 and TRBJ2-3; D possibly corresponds to TRBD2 (5 bases). This CDR3 has 15 amino acids. V lost 4 bases and J 2 bases, leaving 13 bases between the germline ends. Per the germline V gene, CDR1 is LGHNA and CDR2 is YSLEER.